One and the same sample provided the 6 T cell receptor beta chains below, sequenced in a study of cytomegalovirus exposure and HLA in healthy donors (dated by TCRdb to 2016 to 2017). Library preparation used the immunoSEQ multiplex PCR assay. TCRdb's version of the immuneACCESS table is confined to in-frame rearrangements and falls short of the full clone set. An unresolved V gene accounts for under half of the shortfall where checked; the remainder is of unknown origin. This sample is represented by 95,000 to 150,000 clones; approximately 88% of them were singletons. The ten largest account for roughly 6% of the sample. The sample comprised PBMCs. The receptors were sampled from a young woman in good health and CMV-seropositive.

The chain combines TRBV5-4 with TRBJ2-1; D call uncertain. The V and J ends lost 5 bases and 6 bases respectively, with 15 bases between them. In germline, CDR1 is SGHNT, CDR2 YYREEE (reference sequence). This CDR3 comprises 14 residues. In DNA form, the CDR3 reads TGTGCCAGCAGTCCCAGATTATCCAGCAATGAGCAGTTCTTC. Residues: CASSPRLSSNEQFF.

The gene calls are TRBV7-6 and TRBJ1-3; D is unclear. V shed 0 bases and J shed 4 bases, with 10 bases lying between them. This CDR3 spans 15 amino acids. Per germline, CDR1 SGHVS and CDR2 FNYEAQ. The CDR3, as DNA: TGTGCCAGCAGCTTAGCATCCGGGTCCGGAAACACCATATATTTT. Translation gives CASSLASGSGNTIYF.

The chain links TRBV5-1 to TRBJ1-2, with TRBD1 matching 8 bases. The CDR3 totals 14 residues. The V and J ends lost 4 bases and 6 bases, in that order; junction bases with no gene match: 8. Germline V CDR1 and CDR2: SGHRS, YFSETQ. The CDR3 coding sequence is TGCGCCAGCAGCAAAGGACAGGGAGTGGATGGCTACACCTTC. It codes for CASSKGQGVDGYTF.

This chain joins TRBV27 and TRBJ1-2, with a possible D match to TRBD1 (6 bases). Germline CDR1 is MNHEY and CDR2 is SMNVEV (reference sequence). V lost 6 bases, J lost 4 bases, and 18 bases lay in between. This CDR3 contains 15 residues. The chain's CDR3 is CASSPTLPGAYGYTF. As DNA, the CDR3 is TGTGCCAGCAGCCCCACCCTGCCAGGGGCCTATGGCTACACCTTC.

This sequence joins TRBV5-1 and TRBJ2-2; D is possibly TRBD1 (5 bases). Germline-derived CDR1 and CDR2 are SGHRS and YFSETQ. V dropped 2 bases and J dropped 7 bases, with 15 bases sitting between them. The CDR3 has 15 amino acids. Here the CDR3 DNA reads TGCGCCAGCAGCTTCGCCGCAGGGATGAGCGGGGAGCTGTTTTTT. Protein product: CASSFAAGMSGELFF.

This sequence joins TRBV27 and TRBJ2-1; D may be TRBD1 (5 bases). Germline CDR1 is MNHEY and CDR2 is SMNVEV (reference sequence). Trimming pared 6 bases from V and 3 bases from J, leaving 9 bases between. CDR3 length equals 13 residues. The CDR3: CASSPTDYNEQFF. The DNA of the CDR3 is TGTGCCAGCAGCCCGACAGACTACAATGAGCAGTTCTTC.